This passage covers 17 T cell receptor beta chains from one sample sequenced in a study of Ad26.COV2.S vaccination and SARS-CoV-2 variants. This table comes from immunoSEQ multiplex PCR, and its TCRdb copy is limited to in-frame clones, with some not included. The repertoire consists of 440,000 or so clones, with around 91% occurring once and the leading ten covering less than 5.5%. Treatment specified: roughly 19 received Ad26.COV2.S at low or high dose, single or two shots; about five received placebo; per-sample allocation not given. At day 63 after the first vaccine or placebo injection, samples were drawn. Specimen: peripheral blood, collected in a trial of Ad26.COV2.S vaccine versus placebo. These receptors were collected from a person aged 18-65 years who received the Ad26.COV2.S COVID-19 vaccine or a placebo.

The DNA for the CDR3 is TGTGCCAGCAGTTTCTGGGGAGGGGAGGGCGAGCAGTACTTC. This translates into CASSFWGGEGEQYF. The chain recombines TRBV2 with TRBJ2-7, with 7 bases aligning to TRBD2. Germline CDR1 SNHLY, CDR2 FYNNEI. The trim removed 5 bases at V and 6 bases at J, leaving 10 bases unmatched. The CDR3 consists of 14 residues.

This chain connects TRBV15 to TRBJ2-1; 9 nucleotides match TRBD2. Per the germline V gene, CDR1 is LNHNV and CDR2 is YYDKDF (reference sequence). After removal of 6 bases from V and 14 bases from J, the junction contained 11 bases not matched to a gene. The CDR3 extends over 13 amino acids. CDR3 residues: CATSPVQGLAEFF. CDR3 coding DNA: TGTGCCACCAGTCCCGTCCAGGGACTAGCCGAGTTCTTC. The full variable domain, with the rest looked up from reference TRBV15 and TRBJ2-1, is DAMVIQNPRYQVTQFGKPVTLSCSQTLNHNVMYWYQQKSSQAPKLLFHYYDKDFNNEADTPDNFQSRRPNTSFCFLDIRSPGLGDTAMYLCATSPVQGLAEFFGPGTRLTVL.

This clone has just one count. The chain links TRBV5-6 to TRBJ2-3; 9 nucleotides match TRBD2. The CDR3 loop spans 17 amino acids. V shed 4 bases, J shed 0 bases, and the junction held 9 bases outside the gene matches. CDR1 and CDR2 (germline): SGHDT, YYEEEE. The CDR3 spells CASSDIPTSGSTDTQYF. The CDR3 region has the DNA TGTGCCAGCAGCGACATCCCGACTAGCGGAAGCACAGATACGCAGTATTTT.

This clone was detected only once. The chain couples TRBV5-1 to TRBJ2-3; the D is unclear. Between the trimmed V and J ends, which lost 2 bases and 6 bases, there was a span of 4 bases. The CDR3 runs 11 residues. Germline loops: CDR1 SGHRS, CDR2 YFSETQ. The CDR3 sequence is CASSFRDTQYF. The CDR3 nucleotides are TGCGCCAGCAGCTTTCGGGATACGCAGTATTTT.

In its sample, this clone was seen a few times. The chain has TRBV5-4 and TRBJ1-2; D ambiguous. This CDR3 is built from 13 residues. The V gene's germline CDR1 is SGHNT and CDR2 YYREEE (reference sequence). The germline V and J ends were trimmed by 4 bases and 7 bases, with 14 bases remaining between them. The CDR3 sequence: CASSPFRNGGYTF. In nucleotides, the CDR3 is TGTGCCAGCAGCCCCTTTCGTAACGGTGGCTACACCTTC. Drawing the rest from reference TRBV5-4 and TRBJ1-2, the complete variable domain is ETGVTQSPTHLIKTRGQQVTLRCSSQSGHNTVSWYQQALGQGPQFIFQYYREEENGRGNFPPRFSGLQFPNYSSELNVNALELDDSALYLCASSPFRNGGYTFGSGTRLTVV.

The rearrangement uses TRBV4-2 and TRBJ2-1, with 10 bases that match TRBD1. V lost 4 bases and J lost 5; bases outside the gene matches: 5. Germline CDR1 reads LGHNA; CDR2 reads YNFKEQ. The CDR3 has 15 amino acids. Here the CDR3 reads CASSRTGTGDNEQFF. CDR3 in DNA: TGTGCCAGCAGCCGGACCGGGACAGGGGACAATGAGCAGTTCTTC.

Notes on this clone: Distinct nucleotide sequences in the sample also encode this CDR3. The chain links TRBV4-3 to TRBJ2-2; D call uncertain. The CDR3 is 11 residues long. Germline assignment: CDR1 LGHNA and CDR2 YSLEER. Trimming removed 1 base at V and 6 bases at J, with 0 bases between. The CDR3, as DNA: TGCGCCAGCAGCCAAGCCGGGGAGCTGTTTTTT. This codes for CASSQAGELFF.

The chain couples TRBV24-1 to TRBJ2-7, with D perhaps matching TRBD2 (5 bases). Per germline, CDR1 KGHDR and CDR2 SFDVKD. The CDR3 has 14 residues. The ends were cut back, 5 bases at V and 3 bases at J, with 13 bases in the middle. As DNA, the CDR3 is TGTGCCACCAGTGCCTCGGGATCCTACTACGAGCAGTACTTC. Translation gives CATSASGSYYEQYF.

There are a few counts of this clone. The J gene is TRBJ1-5, the V gene TRBV7-9; 10 bases are a match to TRBD1. This CDR3 contains 15 residues. Germline CDR1 is SEHNR and CDR2 is FQNEAQ (reference sequence). Trimming cost V 4 bases and J 7 bases; bases outside gene matches: 7. The CDR3 region has the DNA TGTGCCAGCAGCTACGGGACAGGGGTCTTCCAGCCCCAGCATTTT. Translated, it gives CASSYGTGVFQPQHF.

The CDR3 DNA sequence: TGTGCCAGCAGCCACGGCGCGCGGGGCAATGAGCAGTTCTTC. Its protein is CASSHGARGNEQFF. The rearrangement links TRBV4-2 to TRBJ2-1; maybe TRBD2 (6 bases). With 3 bases removed from V and 6 bases from J, the gap between germline ends came to 12 bases. Germline CDR1 is LGHNA and CDR2 is YNFKEQ. The CDR3 covers 14 residues.

The genes are TRBV9 and TRBJ2-7; TRBD1 or TRBD2 may be the D gene (5 bases each). Germline assignment: CDR1 SGDLS and CDR2 YYNGEE. The CDR3 runs to 14 residues. Trimming took off 0 bases at V and 2 bases at J, with 9 bases between the two ends. This CDR3 reads CASSVGGDPYEQYF. The CDR3 region has the DNA TGTGCCAGCAGCGTAGGAGGGGATCCCTACGAGCAGTACTTC.

The chain uses TRBV19 and TRBJ2-3; D is perhaps TRBD2 (7 bases). Looked up from germline, CDR1 is LNHDA and CDR2 is SQIVND (reference sequence). This CDR3 has 13 residues. Trimming pared 1 base from V and 6 bases from J, leaving 8 bases between. The CDR3 region is CASSIAGGDTQYF. As DNA, the CDR3 is TGTGCCAGTAGTATAGCGGGGGGCGATACGCAGTATTTT.

This clone came up once. The genes are TRBV27 and TRBJ1-2; TRBD1 matches at 8 bases. The J segment lost 1 base and the V segment lost 0 bases, leaving 4 bases of the junction unmatched. Germline V gene lookup returns CDR1 MNHEY and CDR2 SMNVEV (reference sequence). CDR3 length: 16 amino acids. The CDR3, as DNA: TGTGCCAGCAGTTTATCGGGGGACAGGCTTAACTATGGCTACACCTTC. This sequence encodes CASSLSGDRLNYGYTF.

The rearrangement joins TRBV3-1 (or the pseudogene TRBV3-2) to TRBJ1-1; D gene ambiguous. Germline-derived CDR1 and CDR2 are LGHDT and YNNKEL (reference sequence). The CDR3 sequence is 11 residues long. V lost 8 bases to trimming and J lost 6 bases, with 10 bases between them. CDR3 loop: CASGVRPEAFF. CDR3 DNA: TGTGCCAGCGGAGTTAGGCCTGAAGCTTTCTTT.

The chain couples TRBV7-6 to TRBJ2-7, with no clear D. Germline V gene sequence: CDR1 SGHVS, CDR2 FNYEAQ. CDR3 size: 16 residues. The V and J ends lost 1 base and 0 bases respectively, with 13 bases between them. The CDR3 here is CASSLEARVGSYEQYF. CDR3 DNA: TGTGCCAGCAGCTTAGAGGCCCGAGTGGGCTCCTACGAGCAGTACTTC.

V is TRBV25-1 and J is TRBJ1-4; no clear D gene. The ends were cut back, 8 bases at V and 0 bases at J, with 7 bases in the middle. The CDR3 runs 13 residues. Germline V gene data show CDR1 as MGHDK and CDR2 as SYGVNS. This chain's CDR3 is CASSHATNEKLFF. DNA of the CDR3: TGTGCCAGCTCCCATGCAACTAATGAAAAACTGTTTTTT.

The chain recombines TRBV6-5 with TRBJ2-7, with 7 bases lining up with TRBD1. The CDR3 has 15 residues. Germline V lookup: CDR1 MNHEY, CDR2 SVGAGI. Unmatched junction bases numbered 9, after V lost 6 bases and J lost 1 base. The CDR3 bases are TGTGCCAGCAGACCACAGGGGTTGCCTTCCTACGAGCAGTACTTC. It yields the protein CASRPQGLPSYEQYF.